What follows is one T cell receptor (beta chain) and its context. The V segment lost 3 bases and the J segment 1 base; nucleotides outside the gene matches: 3. This CDR3 spans 15 amino acids. Germline V gives CDR1 MDHEN, CDR2 SYDVKM. With 60 Vbeta and 13 Jbeta primers, the PCR was carried out. The table came from immunoSEQ multiplex PCR; TCRdb's copy has only in-frame clones and leaves some out. The repertoire holds about 190,000 clones, with around 83% as singletons. The data are from a study of cytomegalovirus exposure and HLA in healthy donors. Sequenced material: PBMCs. The clonotype comes from a woman aged 40 to 50 in good health and CMV-seronegative. V gene TRBV28 combines with J gene TRBJ2-3; 8 nucleotides align to TRBD2. The CDR3 DNA reads as TGTGCCAGCAGTTTCCCGACTAGCGGCACAGATACGCAGTATTTT. Protein: CASSFPTSGTDTQYF. Full variable domain (rest looked up from reference TRBV28 and TRBJ2-3): DVKVTQSSRYLVKRTGEKVFLECVQDMDHENMFWYRQDPGLGLRLIYFSYDVKMKEKGDIPEGYSVSREKKERFSLILESASTNQTSMYLCASSFPTSGTDTQYFGPGTRLTVL.